This TCR beta chain was identified in a study of blood T cell repertoires in COVID-19. CDR3 length: 16 residues. V was shortened by 11 bases and J by 7 bases, with 30 bases between the two germline ends. The germline V gene has CDR1 WNHNN and CDR2 SYGVQD (reference sequence). The method was immunoSEQ multiplex PCR; TCRdb's version includes in-frame clones alone and lacks a portion of them. The sample contains 350,000 to 550,000 clones, 85% to 90% of which appear only once. The clonotype comes from a woman in her thirties with acute or convalescent COVID-19. The V gene is TRBV10-1, the J gene TRBJ2-7, with D perhaps matching TRBD1 (7 bases). Sequenced material: peripheral blood. Here the CDR3 DNA reads TGCGCCTGCATTCGACTTTGGGGCAGGGGGGCGGAAGAGCAGTACTTC. Translating gives CACIRLWGRGAEEQYF.